This T cell receptor beta chain was sequenced for a study of blood T cell repertoires in COVID-19. The V and J ends lost 6 bases and 0 bases, in that order; junction bases with no gene match: 8. Germline CDR1 and CDR2: KGHSH and LQKENI. The CDR3 runs to 16 residues. Clones were read by immunoSEQ multiplex PCR, and TCRdb kept only the in-frame ones, dropping some. This repertoire shows some 19,000 clones, about 88% found once; its top ten account for approximately 11%. The chain uses TRBV18 and TRBJ1-1, with TRBD1 matching over 9 bases. This clonotype originated in a human donor in a cohort sampled during active COVID-19. The donor label of this sample is uncertain. The source material was peripheral blood. The CDR3 spells CASSLGTGQLNTEAFF. In DNA, the CDR3 is TGTGCCAGCTCCCTTGGGACAGGGCAATTGAACACTGAAGCTTTCTTT.